The present entry profiles one TCR beta chain with its context. The data stem from a study of shared clonotypes between healthy human individuals. V lost 2 bases to trimming and J lost 0 bases; unmatched junction nucleotides: 10. CDR1 is SEHNR, CDR2 FQNEAQ, per germline (reference sequence). The length of the CDR3 is 17 residues. The method was immunoSEQ multiplex PCR; TCRdb's version includes in-frame clones alone and lacks a portion of them. The sample has about 600,000 clones; roughly 79% are singletons. The chain is built from TRBV7-9 and TRBJ2-7; 7 bases are a match to TRBD2. Sequencing input: PBMCs. The sequence was collected from a woman aged 40 to 49 in good health. Some clones in this sample may be carry-over from other donors' samples. CDR3 in amino acids: CASSLHRTSASSYEQYF. The CDR3 DNA is TGTGCCAGCAGCTTACACCGAACTAGCGCCAGCTCCTACGAGCAGTACTTC.